These 28 T cell receptor beta chains were sequenced from one sample in a study of OX40 agonist ivuxolimab in advanced cancers. Profiling relied on immunoSEQ multiplex PCR, and the TCRdb table lists in-frame clones only, not all of them. The repertoire holds roughly 91,000 clones, 90% to 97% seen once, with 2% to 2.5% in the top ten. Source: CD4+ or CD8+ T cells sorted from blood, taken in a trial of the OX40 agonist ivuxolimab. The source of these receptors is an adult with an advanced solid tumor such as melanoma, head and neck, liver or kidney cancer.

The chain is built from TRBV10-3 and TRBJ2-1, with 7 nucleotides matching TRBD2. The CDR3 extends over 15 amino acids. Unmatched junction bases numbered 5, after V lost 3 bases and J lost 3 bases. Germline loops: CDR1 ENHRY, CDR2 SYGVKD. The CDR3 sequence: CAISDPAGDYNEQFF. The CDR3 DNA follows: TGTGCCATCAGTGACCCCGCGGGAGACTACAATGAGCAGTTCTTC.

The chain links TRBV19 to TRBJ2-7, with D tentatively TRBD1 or TRBD2 (5 bases each). This CDR3 is built from 14 residues. Trimming removed 3 bases at V and 3 bases at J, with 12 bases between. Germline V gene sequence: CDR1 LNHDA, CDR2 SQIVND (reference sequence). CDR3 DNA: TGTGCCAGTAGTATTCGGGACCAGTACTACGAGCAGTACTTC. Protein sequence: CASSIRDQYYEQYF.

This chain joins TRBV13 and TRBJ1-1; D remains unclear. Germline-derived CDR1 and CDR2 are PRHDT and FYEKMQ (reference sequence). With 6 bases removed from V and 0 bases from J, the gap between germline ends came to 8 bases. CDR3 length: 13 amino acids. In nucleotides, the CDR3 is TGTGCCAGCAGGGGCCCGATGAACACTGAAGCTTTCTTT. The encoded protein is CASRGPMNTEAFF.

This clone was seen just once. This chain uses TRBV6-5 with TRBJ1-4; unclear D gene. CDR1 MNHEY and CDR2 SVGAGI come from the germline V gene. V lost 4 bases and J lost 0, with 9 bases in between. The CDR3 has 15 residues. For the CDR3, the DNA is TGTGCCAGCAGTTTACTGTACCCAACTAATGAAAAACTGTTTTTT. Protein: CASSLLYPTNEKLFF.

This chain joins TRBV5-1 and TRBJ2-5; D possibly uses TRBD1 or TRBD2 (7 bases each). Trimming pared 3 bases from V and 4 bases from J, leaving 10 bases between. This CDR3 is built from 13 residues. Germline assignment: CDR1 SGHRS and CDR2 YFSETQ. DNA of the CDR3: TGCGCCAGCAGCTGGGAGGGGGCAGAGACCCAGTACTTC. It encodes CASSWEGAETQYF.

The chain is built from TRBV4-1 and TRBJ2-3; the D is unclear. The CDR3 covers 11 residues. Germline-derived CDR1 and CDR2 are MGHRA and YSYEKL. V dropped 4 bases and J dropped 6 bases, with 5 bases sitting between them. CDR3 in amino acids: CASSLSDTQYF. The CDR3, as DNA: TGCGCCAGCAGCCTTTCCGATACGCAGTATTTT.

This chain joins TRBV7-9 and TRBJ2-1, with unresolved D. Germline V gene lookup returns CDR1 SEHNR and CDR2 FQNEAQ (reference sequence). The CDR3 covers 13 residues. V lost 1 base to trimming and J lost 5 bases, with 6 bases between them. The CDR3 sequence is CASSLVPDNEQFF. CDR3 DNA sequence: TGTGCCAGCAGCTTAGTCCCAGACAATGAGCAGTTCTTC.

The chain is built from TRBV10-3 and TRBJ1-1, with unresolved D. CDR1 is ENHRY, CDR2 SYGVKD, per germline. This CDR3 is built from 15 residues. V was cut by 7 bases and J by 1 base, with 16 bases left in between. The CDR3 bases are TGTGCCATCACCAAGGAAGAGACGGGGAACACTGAAGCTTTCTTT. This codes for CAITKEETGNTEAFF.

The chain uses TRBV4-2 and TRBJ2-7; D might be TRBD2 (5 bases). The CDR3 covers 13 residues. The V end lost 5 bases, the J end lost 6 bases, and 14 bases lay between the germline ends. CDR1 and CDR2 (germline): LGHNA, YNFKEQ. The DNA for the CDR3 is TGTGCCAGCAGCTTGCAACCTAGCTCCGAGCAGTACTTC. As protein: CASSLQPSSEQYF.

CDR3 residues: CASSSQTSGRADEQFF. The CDR3 nucleotides read TGTGCCAGCAGCTCTCAGACTAGCGGGAGGGCCGATGAGCAGTTCTTC. The chain joins TRBV7-9 to TRBJ2-1; 14 bases map to TRBD2. CDR1 and CDR2 (germline): SEHNR, FQNEAQ (reference sequence). Trimming at V came to 4 bases and at J to 8 bases, leaving 7 bases not matched to a gene. This CDR3 region has 16 residues.

The rearrangement links TRBV7-9 to TRBJ1-1, with D uncertain. The CDR3 has 14 amino acids. Per germline, CDR1 SEHNR and CDR2 FQNEAQ (reference sequence). Trimming stripped 5 bases from V and 1 base from J, with 11 bases between. The CDR3 coding sequence is TGTGCCAGCAGCCCCCGTACAGAGAACACTGAAGCTTTCTTT. Residues: CASSPRTENTEAFF.

The V and J genes are TRBV27 and TRBJ2-7; D not resolved. Germline lookup yields CDR1 MNHEY and CDR2 SMNVEV (reference sequence). Trimming removed 8 bases at V and 0 bases at J, with 5 bases between. The CDR3 runs to 11 residues. The chain's CDR3 is CASADSYEQYF. The DNA of the CDR3 is TGTGCCAGCGCAGACTCCTACGAGCAGTACTTC.

V is TRBV4-1 and J is TRBJ2-5; TRBD2 might be the D (7 bases). Looked up from germline, CDR1 is MGHRA and CDR2 is YSYEKL. The CDR3 consists of 15 residues. The V gene lost 1 base and the J gene lost 1 base, with 10 bases spanning the gap. The CDR3 nucleotides read TGCGCCAGCAGCCAAGTGGCGGGGGCCCAAGAGACCCAGTACTTC. Translating gives CASSQVAGAQETQYF.

The CDR3 here is CASSFPPRNTIYF. The CDR3 DNA reads as TGTGCCAGCAGCTTCCCGCCGAGAAACACCATATATTTT. J is TRBJ1-3 and V is TRBV7-3; no firm D call. V lost 3 bases and J lost 5, with 8 bases in between. There are 13 residues in the CDR3. Germline assignment: CDR1 SGHTA and CDR2 FQGTGA.

The J gene is TRBJ2-1, the V gene TRBV11-2; the D gene is possibly TRBD2 (5 bases). This CDR3 contains 14 residues. The germline V gene encodes CDR1 SGHAT and CDR2 FQNNGV. V lost 0 bases and J lost 8, with 11 bases in between. For the CDR3, the DNA is TGTGCCAGCAGCTTAGATCAGTCGGGGTATGAGCAGTTCTTC. This sequence encodes CASSLDQSGYEQFF.

V is TRBV27 and J is TRBJ2-7; D is unclear. The V end lost 8 bases, the J end lost 0 bases, and 20 bases lay between the germline ends. The CDR3 has 16 amino acids. CDR1 MNHEY and CDR2 SMNVEV come from the germline V gene (reference sequence). CDR3: CASSVWAPTDSYEQYF. In DNA, the CDR3 is TGTGCCAGCTCAGTATGGGCTCCGACCGACTCCTACGAGCAGTACTTC.

The gene calls are TRBV14 and TRBJ2-7; D is unclear. Germline V lookup: CDR1 SGHDN, CDR2 FVKESK. Deletions cut 2 bases from V and 3 bases from J, with 5 bases between. The CDR3 spans 12 residues. This CDR3 is CASSQYGYEQYF. The DNA of the CDR3 is TGTGCCAGCAGCCAATATGGCTACGAGCAGTACTTC. Full variable domain (rest looked up from reference TRBV14 and TRBJ2-7): EAGVTQFPSHSVIEKGQTVTLRCDPISGHDNLYWYRRVMGKEIKFLLHFVKESKQDESGMPNNRFLAERTGGTYSTLKVQPAELEDSGVYFCASSQYGYEQYFGPGTRLTVT.

V gene TRBV25-1 combines with J gene TRBJ2-7, with D perhaps TRBD1 (6 bases). Trimming removed 5 bases at V and 1 base at J, with 12 bases between. Germline V gene lookup returns CDR1 MGHDK and CDR2 SYGVNS. The CDR3 has 14 amino acids. The CDR3 protein is CASSWTETSYEQYF. In DNA form, the CDR3 reads TGTGCCAGCAGTTGGACAGAAACGTCCTACGAGCAGTACTTC.

The chain employs TRBV16 and TRBJ2-1, with 9 bases that match TRBD2. The germline CDR1 and CDR2 sequences are KGHSY and FQNENV. This CDR3 is 14 amino acids long. V gave up 8 bases and J gave up 4 bases; unmatched junction bases: 6. The CDR3 region has the DNA TGTGCCAGCGGAAGACTAGCGGTTTACAATGAGCAGTTCTTC. It translates to CASGRLAVYNEQFF.

To note about this clone: Other DNA sequences from this sample encode an identical CDR3 as well. The gene calls are TRBV28 and TRBJ1-1; 8 bases map to TRBD1. Germline assignment: CDR1 MDHEN and CDR2 SYDVKM. The CDR3 extends over 14 amino acids. The V gene end was trimmed by 3 bases and the J gene end by 2 bases; junction bases not matched to a gene: 2. DNA of the CDR3: TGTGCCAGCAGTTTCAGGGGGCTCAACACTGAAGCTTTCTTT. Translated, it gives CASSFRGLNTEAFF.

V usage is TRBV7-9 and J usage is TRBJ2-2, with TRBD1 identical over 10 bases. Germline loops: CDR1 SEHNR, CDR2 FQNEAQ (reference sequence). The J segment lost 4 bases and the V segment lost 5 bases, leaving 10 bases of the junction unmatched. This CDR3 has 17 amino acids. As DNA, the CDR3 is TGTGCCAGCAGCGACCCTCTCGGGGACAGGGGCACCGGGGAGCTGTTTTTT. Protein sequence: CASSDPLGDRGTGELFF.

The chain combines TRBV19 with TRBJ1-2, with 7 bases matching TRBD1. This CDR3 has 13 residues. The junction had 6 bases not matched to a gene; V was cut back by 5 bases and J by 6 bases. Germline V gene sequence: CDR1 LNHDA, CDR2 SQIVND (reference sequence). CDR3 sequence: CASSATGSDGYTF. CDR3 coding DNA: TGTGCCAGTAGTGCGACAGGGTCGGATGGCTACACCTTC.

The rearrangement uses TRBV7-9 and TRBJ2-5, with D uncertain. Matching the DNA end better, TRBJ2-7 makes the J call doubtful. The germline V gene has CDR1 SEHNR and CDR2 FQNEAQ (reference sequence). The length of the CDR3 is 11 residues. DNA for the CDR3: TGTGCCAGCAGCGCTTTGAACGAGCAGTACTTC. Translation gives CASSALNEQYF.

The V gene is TRBV27, the J gene TRBJ1-1; TRBD1 is a possible D gene (5 bases). The CDR3 covers 13 residues. Trimming cost V 3 bases and J 5 bases, with 10 bases left between them. Germline CDR1 MNHEY, CDR2 SMNVEV (reference sequence). The CDR3 loop reads CASSFAGLTEAFF. CDR3 DNA: TGTGCCAGCAGTTTTGCAGGGTTAACTGAAGCTTTCTTT.

The chain employs TRBV7-9 and TRBJ2-6; 7 bases line up with TRBD1. This CDR3 comprises 19 residues. Germline lookup yields CDR1 SEHNR and CDR2 FQNEAQ (reference sequence). Trimming cost V 3 bases and J 3 bases; bases outside gene matches: 14. DNA of the CDR3: TGTGCCAGCAGCTTCGGGACAGAATATTTGGTTCTTGGGGCCAACGTCCTGACTTTC. It encodes CASSFGTEYLVLGANVLTF.

V usage is TRBV7-2 and J usage is TRBJ1-1; D is uncertain. Germline V CDR1 and CDR2: SGHTA, FQGNSA. The V end was cut by 5 bases, the J end by 4 bases, with 14 bases between. The CDR3 length is 14 residues. CDR3 residues: CASSTQFPGTEAFF. The CDR3 bases are TGTGCCAGCAGCACACAGTTCCCTGGCACTGAAGCTTTCTTT.

This chain connects TRBV19 to TRBJ1-4; unclear D gene. The CDR3 loop spans 15 amino acids. Germline values: CDR1 LNHDA, CDR2 SQIVND (reference sequence). Trimming took off 3 bases at V and 0 bases at J, with 8 bases between the two ends. CDR3 amino acids: CASSILFSTNEKLFF. The DNA for the CDR3 is TGTGCCAGTAGTATTCTGTTCTCAACTAATGAAAAACTGTTTTTT.

The chain uses TRBV7-5 and TRBJ2-4. TRBV7-5 is deemed a pseudogene. The CDR3 covers 16 residues. The CDR3 loop is CARSQHPGQPLGIQYF. The CDR3 coding sequence is TGTGCCAGAAGCCAGCACCCCGGGCAACCACTGGGCATTCAGTACTTC.